This TCR beta chain stems from a study of long-term antiretroviral therapy in people with HIV. Donors each had at least one pre-ART PBMC sample and at least two post-ART ones. The CDR3 covers 15 residues. CDR1 and CDR2 from the germline V gene are SGHTS and YDEGEE. The trim removed 0 bases at V and 6 bases at J, leaving 5 bases unmatched. At survey level, the immunoSEQ assay was run in its v3.0 version. Produced via immunoSEQ multiplex PCR; TCRdb's table is partial and in-frame only. The table lists roughly 18,000 clones, approximately 92% of them singletons. This sequence was found in a man in his forties or fifties with HIV. Sequenced here: unsorted PBMCs, sampled 4.2 years after starting antiretroviral therapy. This sequence joins TRBV5-8 and TRBJ1-5, with TRBD1 matching 8 bases. The CDR3 is CASSLEDRGAQPQHF. For the CDR3, the DNA is TGTGCCAGCAGCTTGGAAGACAGGGGCGCTCAGCCCCAGCATTTT.